The 8 T cell receptor beta chains below all came from one sample that was sequenced in a study of T cell repertoires in ileal Crohn's disease. This sample's time point: neoterminal ileum biopsy at postoperative endoscopy, about 6 months after surgery. TCRdb keeps only in-frame clones here, not all; method: immunoSEQ multiplex PCR. The sample carries about 11,000 clones, 80% to 90% recorded once. Sequenced: ileal tissue. The receptors come from an adult with Crohn's disease.

V is TRBV6-1 and J is TRBJ1-2; TRBD1 agrees at 7 bases. Unmatched junction bases numbered 15, after V lost 3 bases and J lost 5 bases. Germline CDR1 is MNHNS and CDR2 is SASEGT. The CDR3 contains 17 residues. The CDR3 loop is CASSDKIAVDRQYGYTF. In DNA, the CDR3 is TGTGCCAGCAGTGATAAGATAGCGGTGGACAGGCAATATGGCTACACCTTC.

Concerning this clone: This CDR3 is also generated by other DNA sequences in the sample. The chain has TRBV19 and TRBJ2-3; no definite D call. Germline V lookup: CDR1 LNHDA, CDR2 SQIVND (reference sequence). The CDR3 is 13 amino acids. Trimming removed 1 base from V and 2 bases from J, with 4 bases in between. The CDR3 sequence is CASSIGATDTQYF. Here the CDR3 DNA reads TGTGCCAGTAGTATAGGGGCCACAGATACGCAGTATTTT.

V and J are TRBV5-1 and TRBJ1-1, with 8 bases aligning to TRBD1. With V trimmed by 1 base and J by 5 bases, 7 bases remained unmatched. The CDR3 loop spans 15 amino acids. Germline CDR1 is SGHRS and CDR2 is YFSETQ. Here the CDR3 DNA reads TGCGCCAGCAGCTTGCAGGGACAGGCCAGAACTGAAGCTTTCTTT. It yields the protein CASSLQGQARTEAFF.

The chain uses TRBV19 and TRBJ1-2, with 7 bases fitting TRBD1. The CDR3 totals 14 residues. Germline CDR1 is LNHDA and CDR2 is SQIVND (reference sequence). The V and J ends lost 4 bases and 2 bases, in that order; junction bases with no gene match: 4. CDR3 residues: CASSSLGQNYGYTF. Written as DNA, the CDR3 is TGTGCCAGTAGTAGCTTGGGACAGAACTATGGCTACACCTTC. Combining the CDR3 with reference TRBV19 and TRBJ1-2 gives the whole variable domain DGGITQSPKYLFRKEGQNVTLSCEQNLNHDAMYWYRQDPGQGLRLIYYSQIVNDFQKGDIAEGYSVSREKKESFPLTVTSAQKNPTAFYLCASSSLGQNYGYTFGSGTRLTVV.

V usage is TRBV11-2 and J usage is TRBJ2-7, with D perhaps matching TRBD1 (6 bases). CDR3 length: 13 amino acids. Germline loops: CDR1 SGHAT, CDR2 FQNNGV. Trimming took off 5 bases at V and 4 bases at J, with 12 bases between the two ends. CDR3 amino acids: CASSINRVYEQYF. The CDR3 DNA reads TGTGCCAGCAGCATTAACAGGGTGTACGAGCAGTACTTC. Using reference TRBV11-2 and TRBJ2-7 for the parts outside the CDR3, the full variable domain is EAGVAQSPRYKIIEKRQSVAFWCNPISGHATLYWYQQILGQGPKLLIQFQNNGVVDDSQLPKDRFSAERLKGVDSTLKIQPAKLEDSAVYLCASSINRVYEQYFGPGTRLTVT.

This chain links TRBV5-1 with TRBJ2-2; TRBD1 aligns across 7 bases. CDR3 size: 15 residues. CDR1 and CDR2 from the germline V gene are SGHRS and YFSETQ. V was clipped by 4 bases and J by 5 bases; unmatched bases: 8. The CDR3 nucleotides read TGCGCCAGCAGCACACAAACAGGGGTGACCGGGGAGCTGTTTTTT. Encoded protein: CASSTQTGVTGELFF.

The rearrangement joins TRBV10-2 to TRBJ1-1, with D hard to call. This CDR3 has 12 amino acids. Germline CDR1 and CDR2: WSHSY and SAAADI. V was clipped by 8 bases and J by 8 bases, with 15 bases between them. The CDR3 bases are TGCGCCAGCGGAAACAGTGATTTCGAAGCTTTCTTT. Encoded protein: CASGNSDFEAFF.

The V call is TRBV5-1, the J call TRBJ2-5; 7 bases are a match to TRBD1. The CDR3 has 14 amino acids. Germline CDR1 and CDR2: SGHRS and YFSETQ. Unmatched junction bases numbered 11, after V lost 7 bases and J lost 5 bases. CDR3 sequence (DNA): TGCGCCAGCTCCCCACAGGGGACACGCGAGACCCAGTACTTC. It encodes CASSPQGTRETQYF.